The 13 T cell receptor beta chains below were found in one sample sequenced in a study of T cell responses to AZD1222 COVID-19 vaccine. Only in-frame clones appear in the TCRdb table, and some are missing; sequencing was by immunoSEQ multiplex PCR. The repertoire holds about 97,000 clones, with about 89% as singletons. Sequencing was performed on peripheral blood, taken on day 0 of AZD1222 vaccination. The receptors originated from an adult in good health.

This clone was seen just once. In the same sample, other DNA sequences code for this CDR3. The gene calls are TRBV7-3 and TRBJ2-5, with 9 bases lining up with TRBD1. The J segment lost 5 bases and the V segment lost 5 bases, leaving 3 bases of the junction unmatched. CDR3 length: 13 residues. From germline, CDR1 is SGHTA and CDR2 FQGTGA. The CDR3 here is CASSRDREETQYF. The CDR3 bases are TGTGCCAGCAGCCGGGACAGGGAGGAGACCCAGTACTTC. The whole variable domain, filled in from reference TRBV7-3 and TRBJ2-5, reads GAGVSQTPSNKVTEKGKYVELRCDPISGHTALYWYRQSLGQGPEFLIYFQGTGAADDSGLPNDRFFAVRPEGSVSTLKIQRTERGDSAVYLCASSRDREETQYFGPGTRLLVL.

The V and J genes are TRBV5-1 and TRBJ1-2, with TRBD1 matching 10 bases. V trimming: 4 bases; J trimming: 6 bases; junction bases outside the gene matches: 15. This CDR3 has 17 residues. Germline V gene lookup returns CDR1 SGHRS and CDR2 YFSETQ. CDR3 bases: TGCGCCAGCAGCCCCTTACTGACAGGGGGCGCCTTGGATGGCTACACCTTC. Protein product: CASSPLLTGGALDGYTF.

The chain carries TRBV27 and TRBJ2-3, with D unresolved. This CDR3 comprises 16 residues. Germline CDR1 is MNHEY and CDR2 is SMNVEV (reference sequence). Trimming took off 2 bases at V and 2 bases at J, with 14 bases between the two ends. The CDR3 sequence is CASSLLPTNPTDTQYF. For the CDR3, the DNA is TGTGCCAGCAGTTTACTTCCGACAAATCCCACAGATACGCAGTATTTT.

The chain uses TRBV18 and TRBJ2-2; no reliable D call. Germline CDR1 and CDR2: KGHSH and LQKENI. This CDR3 contains 15 residues. V was pared by 5 bases and J by 5 bases, with 15 bases between. CDR3 sequence reads: CASSTSLGVTGELFF. CDR3 DNA sequence: TGTGCCAGCTCAACTTCCCTTGGGGTTACCGGGGAGCTGTTTTTT.

CDR3 in amino acids: CASSYTAGVGAFF. The CDR3 nucleotides are TGTGCCAGCAGTTACACCGCCGGAGTAGGGGCTTTCTTT. V gene TRBV6-2 or TRBV6-3 combines with J gene TRBJ1-1, with D hard to call. The CDR3 contains 13 residues. Germline V gives CDR1 MNHEY, CDR2 SVGEGT. The V and J ends lost 2 bases and 11 bases respectively, with 15 bases between them.

This chain links TRBV9 with TRBJ2-3; a weak D match, TRBD1 (5 bases). V lost 4 bases, J lost 2 bases, and 11 bases lay in between. CDR3 length: 14 residues. From germline, CDR1 is SGDLS and CDR2 YYNGEE. CDR3 region: CASSLGLPTDTQYF. CDR3 DNA sequence: TGTGCCAGCAGCTTGGGGCTACCCACAGATACGCAGTATTTT.

The chain has TRBV28 and TRBJ1-4; D gene ambiguous. Germline V gene data show CDR1 as MDHEN and CDR2 as SYDVKM. Between the trimmed V and J ends, which lost 6 bases and 6 bases, there was a span of 17 bases. This CDR3 contains 15 residues. The CDR3 DNA reads as TGTGCCAGCAGACAGACCTGGTCGCCGCATGAAAAACTGTTTTTT. Translation gives CASRQTWSPHEKLFF.

This chain uses TRBV4-1 with TRBJ1-4; 8 bases are shared with TRBD1. The V gene's germline CDR1 is MGHRA and CDR2 YSYEKL. V was pared by 0 bases and J by 7 bases, with 4 bases of the junction left unmatched. The CDR3 length is 15 residues. The CDR3 DNA is TGCGCCAGCAGCCAAGACAGGGGGCTAAGTGAAAAACTGTTTTTT. Translated, it gives CASSQDRGLSEKLFF.

Details on this clone: Other DNA sequences in this sample translate to the same CDR3. This sequence joins TRBV9 and TRBJ1-2, with D perhaps matching TRBD1 (5 bases). V lost 0 bases, J lost 2 bases, and 8 bases lay in between. This CDR3 has 14 amino acids. The germline V gene has CDR1 SGDLS and CDR2 YYNGEE. CDR3 in amino acids: CASSVAPGNYGYTF. The CDR3, as DNA: TGTGCCAGCAGCGTAGCTCCAGGGAACTATGGCTACACCTTC.

The rearrangement links TRBV7-6 to TRBJ1-3, with TRBD1 as a possible D gene (5 bases). Per germline, CDR1 SGHVS and CDR2 FNYEAQ. The CDR3 contains 14 residues. V was pared by 5 bases and J by 0 bases, with 8 bases between. CDR3 in amino acids: CASSVGVSGNTIYF. DNA for the CDR3: TGTGCCAGCAGCGTAGGGGTCTCTGGAAACACCATATATTTT.

The chain carries TRBV18 and TRBJ2-1; perhaps TRBD2 as D (6 bases). Trimming removed 3 bases from V and 13 bases from J, with 16 bases in between. CDR3 size: 13 residues. Germline CDR1 is KGHSH and CDR2 is LQKENI. The CDR3 nucleotides read TGTGCCAGCTCACCCGATAGACTAGGCGTCCAGTTCTTC. It translates to CASSPDRLGVQFF.

The chain is built from TRBV7-3 and TRBJ2-2, with unresolved D. CDR1 SGHTA and CDR2 FQGTGA come from the germline V gene. The CDR3 covers 16 residues. V was trimmed by 5 bases and J by 5 bases, leaving 18 bases between them. The DNA of the CDR3 is TGTGCCAGCAGCCCCCAGGCCGGATTCGGGACCGGGGAGCTGTTTTTT. It specifies CASSPQAGFGTGELFF.

The chain is built from TRBV28 and TRBJ1-2; no clear D gene. The V end was cut by 6 bases, the J end by 5 bases, with 19 bases between. This CDR3 region has 15 residues. CDR1 is MDHEN and CDR2 is SYDVKM in the germline V gene. The chain's CDR3 is CASRPVPPGPYGYTF. The CDR3 DNA is TGTGCCAGCAGGCCCGTACCCCCGGGCCCATATGGCTACACCTTC.